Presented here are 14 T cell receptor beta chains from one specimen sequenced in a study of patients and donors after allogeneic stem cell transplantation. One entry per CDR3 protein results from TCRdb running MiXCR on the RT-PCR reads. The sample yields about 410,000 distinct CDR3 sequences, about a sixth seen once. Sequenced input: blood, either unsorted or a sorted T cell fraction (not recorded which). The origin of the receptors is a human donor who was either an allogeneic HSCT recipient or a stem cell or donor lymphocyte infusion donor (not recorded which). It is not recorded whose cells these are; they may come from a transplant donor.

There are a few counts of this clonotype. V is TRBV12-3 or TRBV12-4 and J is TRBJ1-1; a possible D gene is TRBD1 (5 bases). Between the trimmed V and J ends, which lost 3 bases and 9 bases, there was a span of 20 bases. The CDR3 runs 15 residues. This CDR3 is CASSFGWGVGKQAFF. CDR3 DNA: TGTGCCAGCAGTTTCGGGTGGGGGGTCGGCAAACAAGCTTTCTTT.

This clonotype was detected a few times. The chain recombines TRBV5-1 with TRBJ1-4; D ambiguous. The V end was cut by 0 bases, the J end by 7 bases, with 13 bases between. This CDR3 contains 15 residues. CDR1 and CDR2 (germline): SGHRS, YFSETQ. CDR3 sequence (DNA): TGCGCCAGCAGCTTGGGTGCATCCGCCAGTGAAAAACTGTTTTTT. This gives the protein CASSLGASASEKLFF.

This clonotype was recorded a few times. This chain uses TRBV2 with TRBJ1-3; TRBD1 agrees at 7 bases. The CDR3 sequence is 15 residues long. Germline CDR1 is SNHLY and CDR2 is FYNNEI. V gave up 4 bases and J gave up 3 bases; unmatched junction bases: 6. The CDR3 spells CASSVEGAVGNTIYF. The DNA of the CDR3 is TGTGCCAGCAGTGTAGAGGGGGCAGTTGGAAACACCATATATTTT.

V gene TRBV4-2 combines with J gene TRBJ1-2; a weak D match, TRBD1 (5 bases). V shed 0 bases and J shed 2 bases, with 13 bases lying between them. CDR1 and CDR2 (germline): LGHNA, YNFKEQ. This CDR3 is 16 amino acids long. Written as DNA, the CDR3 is TGTGCCAGCAGCCAAGATCTATGGGGGTACAACTATGGCTACACCTTC. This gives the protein CASSQDLWGYNYGYTF.

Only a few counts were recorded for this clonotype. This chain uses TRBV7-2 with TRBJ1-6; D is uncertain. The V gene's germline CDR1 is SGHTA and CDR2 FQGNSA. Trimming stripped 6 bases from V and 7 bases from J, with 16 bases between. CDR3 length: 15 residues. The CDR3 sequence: CASSQYVGVNSPLHF. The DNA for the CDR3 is TGTGCCAGCAGTCAATACGTAGGCGTAAATTCACCCCTCCACTTT.

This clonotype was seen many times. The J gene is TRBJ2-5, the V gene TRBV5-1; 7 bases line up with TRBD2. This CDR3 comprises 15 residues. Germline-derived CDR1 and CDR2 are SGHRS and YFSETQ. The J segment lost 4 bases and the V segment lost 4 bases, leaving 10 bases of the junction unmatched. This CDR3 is CASSPRTGLGETQYF. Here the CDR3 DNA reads TGCGCCAGCAGCCCGCGAACTGGACTAGGAGAGACCCAGTACTTC.

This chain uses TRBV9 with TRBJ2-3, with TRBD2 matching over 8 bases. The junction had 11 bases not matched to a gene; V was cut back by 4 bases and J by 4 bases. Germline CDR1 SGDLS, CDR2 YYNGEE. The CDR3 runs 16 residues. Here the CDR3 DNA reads TGTGCCAGCAGCCCAGGCCCGGGAGGGCCCTCAGATACGCAGTATTTT. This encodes CASSPGPGGPSDTQYF.

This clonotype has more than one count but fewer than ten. DNA for the CDR3: TGTGCCAGCAGTTCCCACAGAAACTACGAGCAGTACTTC. It encodes CASSSHRNYEQYF. The V gene is TRBV6-5, the J gene TRBJ2-7; no definite D call. The CDR3 totals 13 residues. CDR1 and CDR2 from the germline V gene are MNHEY and SVGAGI. Trimming cost V 4 bases and J 3 bases, with 10 bases left between them.

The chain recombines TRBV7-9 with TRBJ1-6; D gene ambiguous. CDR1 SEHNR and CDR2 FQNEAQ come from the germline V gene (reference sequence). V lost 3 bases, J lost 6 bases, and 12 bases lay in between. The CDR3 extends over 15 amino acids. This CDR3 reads CASSFKGSPNSPLHF. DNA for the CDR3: TGTGCCAGCAGCTTTAAAGGGTCCCCTAATTCACCCCTCCACTTT.

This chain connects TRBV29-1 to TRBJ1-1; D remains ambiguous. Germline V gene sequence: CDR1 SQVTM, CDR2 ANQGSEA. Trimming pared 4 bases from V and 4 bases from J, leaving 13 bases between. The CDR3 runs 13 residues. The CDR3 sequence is CSVGGVMATEAFF. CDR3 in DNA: TGCAGCGTTGGAGGTGTGATGGCCACTGAAGCTTTCTTT.

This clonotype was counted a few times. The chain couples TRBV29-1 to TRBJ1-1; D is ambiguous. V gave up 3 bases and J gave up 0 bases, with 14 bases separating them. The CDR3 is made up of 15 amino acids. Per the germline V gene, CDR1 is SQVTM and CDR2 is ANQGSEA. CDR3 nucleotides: TGCAGCGTTGACCGACAACGCCACATGAACACTGAAGCTTTCTTT. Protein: CSVDRQRHMNTEAFF.

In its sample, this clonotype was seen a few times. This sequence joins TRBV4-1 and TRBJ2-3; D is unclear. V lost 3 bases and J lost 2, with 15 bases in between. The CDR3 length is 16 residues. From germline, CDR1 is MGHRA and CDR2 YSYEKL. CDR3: CASSQLDGFFTDTQYF. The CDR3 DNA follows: TGCGCCAGCAGCCAGTTGGACGGCTTCTTCACAGATACGCAGTATTTT.

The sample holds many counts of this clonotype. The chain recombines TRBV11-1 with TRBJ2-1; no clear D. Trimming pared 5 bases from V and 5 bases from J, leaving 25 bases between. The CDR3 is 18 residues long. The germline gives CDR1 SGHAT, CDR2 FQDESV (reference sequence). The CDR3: CASSKRLALSLQNNEQFF. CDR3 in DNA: TGTGCCAGCAGCAAAAGGTTGGCGCTGTCCCTTCAGAACAATGAGCAGTTCTTC.

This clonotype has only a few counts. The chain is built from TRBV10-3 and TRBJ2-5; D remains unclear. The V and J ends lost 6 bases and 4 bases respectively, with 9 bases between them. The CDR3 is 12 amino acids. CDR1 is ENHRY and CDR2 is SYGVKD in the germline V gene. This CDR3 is CAIRKDRETQYF. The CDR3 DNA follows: TGTGCCATCAGGAAGGACCGAGAGACCCAGTACTTC.